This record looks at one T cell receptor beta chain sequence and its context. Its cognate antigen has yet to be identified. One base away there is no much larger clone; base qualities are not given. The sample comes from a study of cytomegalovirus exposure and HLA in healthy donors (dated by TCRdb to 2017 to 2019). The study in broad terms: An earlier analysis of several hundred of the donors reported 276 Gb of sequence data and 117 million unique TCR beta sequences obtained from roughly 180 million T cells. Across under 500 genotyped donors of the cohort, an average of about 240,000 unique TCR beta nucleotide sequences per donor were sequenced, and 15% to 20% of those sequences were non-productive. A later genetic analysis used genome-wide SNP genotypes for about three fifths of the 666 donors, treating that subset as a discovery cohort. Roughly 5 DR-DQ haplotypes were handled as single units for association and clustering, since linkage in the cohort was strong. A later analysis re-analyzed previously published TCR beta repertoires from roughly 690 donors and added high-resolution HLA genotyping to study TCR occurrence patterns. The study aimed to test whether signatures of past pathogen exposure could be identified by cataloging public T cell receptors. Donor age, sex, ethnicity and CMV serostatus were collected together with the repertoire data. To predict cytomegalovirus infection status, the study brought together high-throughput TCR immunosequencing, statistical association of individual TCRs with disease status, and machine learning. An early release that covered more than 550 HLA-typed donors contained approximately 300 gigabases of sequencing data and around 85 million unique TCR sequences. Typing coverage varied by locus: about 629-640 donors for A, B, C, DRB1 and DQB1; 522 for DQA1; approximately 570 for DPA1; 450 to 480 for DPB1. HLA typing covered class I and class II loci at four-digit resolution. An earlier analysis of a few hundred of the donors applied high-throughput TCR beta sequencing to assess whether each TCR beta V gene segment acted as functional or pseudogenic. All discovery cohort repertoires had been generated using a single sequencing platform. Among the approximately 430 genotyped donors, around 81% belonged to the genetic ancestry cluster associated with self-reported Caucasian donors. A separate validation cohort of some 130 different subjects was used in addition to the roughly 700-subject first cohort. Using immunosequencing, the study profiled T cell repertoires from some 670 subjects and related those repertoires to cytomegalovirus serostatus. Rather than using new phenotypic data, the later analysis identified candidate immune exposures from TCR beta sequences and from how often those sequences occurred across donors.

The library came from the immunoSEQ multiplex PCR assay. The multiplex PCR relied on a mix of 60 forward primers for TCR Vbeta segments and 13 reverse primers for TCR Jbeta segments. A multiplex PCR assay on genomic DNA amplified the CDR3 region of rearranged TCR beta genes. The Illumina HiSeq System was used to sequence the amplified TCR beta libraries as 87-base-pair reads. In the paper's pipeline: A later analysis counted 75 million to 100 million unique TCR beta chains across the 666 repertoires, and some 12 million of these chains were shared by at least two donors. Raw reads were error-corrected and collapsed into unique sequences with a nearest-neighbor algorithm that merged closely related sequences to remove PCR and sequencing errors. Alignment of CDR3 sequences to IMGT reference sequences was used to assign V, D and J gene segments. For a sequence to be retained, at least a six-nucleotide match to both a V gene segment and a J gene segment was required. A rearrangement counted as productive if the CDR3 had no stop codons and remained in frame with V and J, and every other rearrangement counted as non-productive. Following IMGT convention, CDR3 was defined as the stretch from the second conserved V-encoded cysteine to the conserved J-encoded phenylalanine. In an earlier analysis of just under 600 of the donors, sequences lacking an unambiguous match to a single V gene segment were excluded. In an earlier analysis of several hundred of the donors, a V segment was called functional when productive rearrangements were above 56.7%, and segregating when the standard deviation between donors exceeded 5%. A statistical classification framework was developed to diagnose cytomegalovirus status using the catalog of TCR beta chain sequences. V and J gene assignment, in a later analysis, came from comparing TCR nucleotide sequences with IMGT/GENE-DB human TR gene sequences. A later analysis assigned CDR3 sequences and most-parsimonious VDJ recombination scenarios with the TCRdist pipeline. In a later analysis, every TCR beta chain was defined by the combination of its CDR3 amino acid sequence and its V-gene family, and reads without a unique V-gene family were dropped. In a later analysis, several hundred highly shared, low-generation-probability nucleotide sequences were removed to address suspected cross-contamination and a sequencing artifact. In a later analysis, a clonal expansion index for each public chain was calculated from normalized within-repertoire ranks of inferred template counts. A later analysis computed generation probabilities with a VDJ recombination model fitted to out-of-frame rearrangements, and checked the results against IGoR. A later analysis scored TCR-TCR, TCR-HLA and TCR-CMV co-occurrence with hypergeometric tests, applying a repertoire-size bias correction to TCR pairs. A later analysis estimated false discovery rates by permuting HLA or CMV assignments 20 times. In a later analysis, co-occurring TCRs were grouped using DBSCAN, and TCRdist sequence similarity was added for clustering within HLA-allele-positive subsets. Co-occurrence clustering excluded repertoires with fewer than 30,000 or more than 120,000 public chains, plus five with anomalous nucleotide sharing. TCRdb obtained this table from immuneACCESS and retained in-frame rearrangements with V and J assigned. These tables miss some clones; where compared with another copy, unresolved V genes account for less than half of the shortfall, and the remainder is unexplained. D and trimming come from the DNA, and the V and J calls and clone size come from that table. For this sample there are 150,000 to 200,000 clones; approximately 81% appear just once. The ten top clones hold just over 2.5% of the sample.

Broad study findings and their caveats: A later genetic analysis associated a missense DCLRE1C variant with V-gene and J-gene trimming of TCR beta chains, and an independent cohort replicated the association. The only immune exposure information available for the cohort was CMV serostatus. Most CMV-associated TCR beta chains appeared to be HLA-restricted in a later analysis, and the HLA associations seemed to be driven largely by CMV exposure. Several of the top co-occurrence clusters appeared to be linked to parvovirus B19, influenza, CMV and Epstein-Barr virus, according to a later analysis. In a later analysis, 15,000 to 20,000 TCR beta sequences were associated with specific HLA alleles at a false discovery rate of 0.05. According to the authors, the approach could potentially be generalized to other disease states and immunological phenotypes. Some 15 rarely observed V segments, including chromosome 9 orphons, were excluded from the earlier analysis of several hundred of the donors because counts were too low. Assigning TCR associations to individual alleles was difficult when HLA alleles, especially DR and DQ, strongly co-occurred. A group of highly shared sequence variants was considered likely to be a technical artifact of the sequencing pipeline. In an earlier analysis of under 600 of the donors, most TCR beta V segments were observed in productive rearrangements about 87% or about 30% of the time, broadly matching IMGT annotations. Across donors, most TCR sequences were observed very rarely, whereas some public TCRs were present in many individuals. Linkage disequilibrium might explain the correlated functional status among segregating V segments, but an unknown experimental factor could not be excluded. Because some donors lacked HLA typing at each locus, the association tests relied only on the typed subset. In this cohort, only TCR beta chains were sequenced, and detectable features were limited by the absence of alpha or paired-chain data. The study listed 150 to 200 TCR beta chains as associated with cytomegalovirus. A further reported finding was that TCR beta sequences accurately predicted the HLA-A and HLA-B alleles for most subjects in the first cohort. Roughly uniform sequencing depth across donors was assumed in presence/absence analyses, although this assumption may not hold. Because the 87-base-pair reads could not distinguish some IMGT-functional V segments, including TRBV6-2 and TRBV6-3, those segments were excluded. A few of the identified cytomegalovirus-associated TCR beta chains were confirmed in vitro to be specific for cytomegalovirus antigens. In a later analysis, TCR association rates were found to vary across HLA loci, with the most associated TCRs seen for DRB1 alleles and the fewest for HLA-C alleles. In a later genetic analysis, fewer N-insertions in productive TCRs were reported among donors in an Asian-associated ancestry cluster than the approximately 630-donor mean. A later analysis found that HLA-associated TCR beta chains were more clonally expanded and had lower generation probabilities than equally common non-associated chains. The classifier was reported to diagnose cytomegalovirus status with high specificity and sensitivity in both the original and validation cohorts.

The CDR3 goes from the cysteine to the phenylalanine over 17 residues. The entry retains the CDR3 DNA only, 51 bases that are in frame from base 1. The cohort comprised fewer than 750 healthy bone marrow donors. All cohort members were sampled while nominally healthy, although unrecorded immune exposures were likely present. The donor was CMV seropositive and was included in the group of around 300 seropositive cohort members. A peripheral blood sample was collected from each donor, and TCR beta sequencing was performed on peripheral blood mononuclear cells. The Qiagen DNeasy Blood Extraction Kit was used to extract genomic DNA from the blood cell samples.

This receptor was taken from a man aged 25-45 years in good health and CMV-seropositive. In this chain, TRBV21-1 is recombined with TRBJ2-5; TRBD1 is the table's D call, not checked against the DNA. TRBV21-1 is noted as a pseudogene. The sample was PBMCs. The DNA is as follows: TGTGCCAGCAGCAAAGAGGTCGGGACAGGGTACCAAGAGACCCAGTACTTC. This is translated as CASSKEVGTGYQETQYF.